The 14 T cell receptor beta chains given below trace back to one sample, sequenced in a study of metastatic and nonmetastatic thyroid tumors. Every patient underwent thyroid surgery untreated. TCRdb re-called the PCR reads through MiXCR. The table shows 43,000 or so clones, with about 4.3% occurring only once. The sequenced material came from blood. Receptors were obtained from a female donor with papillary thyroid cancer or a benign thyroid nodule (not recorded which). Some clones in this sample may be carry-over from other donors' samples.

This clone was observed many times. J is TRBJ2-2 and V is TRBV7-8, with D perhaps TRBD2 (6 bases). Germline V gene data show CDR1 as SGHVS and CDR2 as FQNEAQ. V was clipped by 3 bases and J by 3 bases, with 8 bases between them. The length of the CDR3 is 14 residues. CDR3 amino acids: CASSLRDYTGELFF. CDR3 DNA: TGTGCCAGCAGCTTGCGGGACTACACCGGGGAGCTGTTTTTT.

This clone was seen only a few times. The conserved phenylalanine or tryptophan normally closing the CDR3 is absent here, so this likely arose from a read error. The chain couples TRBV6-2 or TRBV6-3 to TRBJ2-5; unclear D gene. V gave up 2 bases and J gave up 4 bases, with 2 bases separating them. CDR3 size: 11 residues. CDR1 and CDR2 (germline): MNHEY, SVGEGT. The CDR3 DNA sequence: TGTGCCAGCAGTTACGGAGAGACCCAGTACCTC. It is translated as CASSYGETQYL.

This clone was observed many times. This rearrangement joins TRBV5-6 to TRBJ1-3; D might be TRBD1 (5 bases). Germline V gene lookup returns CDR1 SGHDT and CDR2 YYEEEE. The CDR3 spans 15 residues. The V end was cut by 2 bases, the J end by 4 bases, with 13 bases between. CDR3 nucleotides: TGTGCCAGCAGCTTAGGCGGGGCGTACGGAAACACCATATATTTT. Protein sequence: CASSLGGAYGNTIYF.

Note on this clone: A much larger clone lies a single base off, so this may be a read error. This chain joins TRBV7-8 and TRBJ2-5; D tentatively reads TRBD1 or TRBD2 (5 bases each). V was clipped by 6 bases and J by 2 bases, with 22 bases between them. The CDR3 covers 17 residues. The germline V gene has CDR1 SGHVS and CDR2 FQNEAQ. CDR3: CASRFSDPGAGQETQYF. The DNA for the CDR3 is TGTGCCAGCAGATTCTCCGATCCCGGGGCAGGACAAGAGACCCAGTACTTC.

This clone was recorded at least ten times. The rearrangement joins TRBV20-1 to TRBJ2-3; a weak D match, TRBD1 (6 bases). Trimming removed 5 bases at V and 2 bases at J, with 11 bases between. CDR3 size: 13 residues. Germline V gene lookup returns CDR1 DFQATT and CDR2 SNEGSKA (reference sequence). CDR3 loop: CSALQGVTDTQYF. The CDR3 bases are TGCAGTGCTTTACAGGGTGTCACAGATACGCAGTATTTT.

The chain uses TRBV11-2 and TRBJ2-7; 8 bases agree with TRBD2. The V segment lost 3 bases and the J segment 0 bases; nucleotides outside the gene matches: 7. CDR3 length: 16 residues. Germline CDR1 is SGHAT and CDR2 is FQNNGV. For the CDR3, the DNA is TGTGCCAGCAGCTTCAATAGCGGGGAATTCTCCTACGAGCAGTACTTC. This gives the protein CASSFNSGEFSYEQYF.

This clone was found many times. V usage is TRBV20-1 and J usage is TRBJ2-3, with D possibly matching TRBD2 (5 bases). The CDR3 is 13 amino acids. Germline values: CDR1 DFQATT, CDR2 SNEGSKA (reference sequence). The ends were cut back, 5 bases at V and 0 bases at J, with 9 bases in the middle. The CDR3 loop reads CSAGGPSTDTQYF. The CDR3 DNA is TGCAGTGCTGGAGGACCAAGCACAGATACGCAGTATTTT.

This clone was seen ten or more times. A much larger clone lies a single base off, so this may be a read error. Additional DNA sequences in this sample encode the identical CDR3. The chain has TRBV9 and TRBJ2-2; D is tentatively TRBD1 or TRBD2 (5 bases each). The CDR3 contains 16 residues. Germline CDR1 is SGDLS and CDR2 is YYNGEE. CDR3 sequence: CASSSYDSRGTGELFF. CDR3 in DNA: TGTGCCAGCAGCTCCTATGACTCCCGGGGCACCGGGGAGCTGTTTTTC. Drawing the rest from reference TRBV9 and TRBJ2-2, the complete variable domain is DSGVTQTPKHLITATGQRVTLRCSPRSGDLSVYWYQQSLDQGLQFLIQYYNGEERAKGNILERFSAQQFPDLHSELNLSSLELGDSALYFCASSSYDSRGTGELFFGEGSRLTVL.

For this clone: A read error may explain this, as a much larger clone is one base away. The chain links TRBV20-1 to TRBJ2-1, with D uncertain. Germline V CDR1 and CDR2: DFQATT, SNEGSKA (reference sequence). CDR3 size: 11 residues. CDR3 nucleotide sequence: TGCAGTGCCGCAAGGAACAATGAGCAGCTCTTC. It encodes CSAARNNEQLF.

Only a few counts were recorded for this clone. The chain joins TRBV5-4 to TRBJ2-7; no definite D call. Germline loops: CDR1 SGHNT, CDR2 YYREEE (reference sequence). Trimming took 5 bases from V and 5 from J, leaving 20 bases between them. CDR3 length equals 15 residues. CDR3 protein: CASRRMGSILDEQYF. The DNA for the CDR3 is TGTGCCAGCAGGCGAATGGGGTCCATACTGGACGAGCAGTACTTC. The full variable domain, rest sourced from reference TRBV5-4 and TRBJ2-7, is ETGVTQSPTHLIKTRGQQVTLRCSSQSGHNTVSWYQQALGQGPQFIFQYYREEENGRGNFPPRFSGLQFPNYSSELNVNALELDDSALYLCASRRMGSILDEQYFGPGTRLTVT.

The gene calls are TRBV6-1 and TRBJ2-7; weak D call: TRBD2 (6 bases). V dropped 1 base and J dropped 4 bases, with 14 bases sitting between them. This CDR3 has 15 amino acids. The germline V gene encodes CDR1 MNHNS and CDR2 SASEGT. The CDR3 reads CASSEGGEAPYEQYF. Written as DNA, the CDR3 is TGTGCCAGCAGTGAAGGCGGGGAGGCCCCATACGAGCAGTACTTC.

This clone was counted a few times. CDR3 protein: CASSLQARATGELFF. In nucleotides, the CDR3 is TGTGCCAGCTCACTACAGGCCAGGGCGACCGGGGAGCTGTTTTTT. The chain carries TRBV18 and TRBJ2-2; a weak D match, TRBD1 (5 bases). Germline V CDR1 and CDR2: KGHSH, LQKENI. This CDR3 has 15 amino acids. V was clipped by 4 bases and J by 5 bases, with 14 bases between them.

In the case of this clone: A clone one base away is much larger, so this may be a read error. J is TRBJ2-3 and V is TRBV29-1; maybe TRBD1 (5 bases). CDR1 is SQVTM and CDR2 is ANQGSEA in the germline V gene. Trimming removed 7 bases from V and 2 bases from J, with 10 bases in between. CDR3 length: 12 residues. The CDR3 region is CSARTYTDTQYF. In DNA form, the CDR3 reads TGCAGCGCCCGGACATACACAGATACGCAGTATTTT.

This clone has a handful of counts. This rearrangement joins TRBV6-1 to TRBJ2-3; D may match TRBD1 or TRBD2 (7 bases each). CDR1 MNHNS and CDR2 SASEGT come from the germline V gene. The CDR3 contains 15 residues. V lost 3 bases to trimming and J lost 4 bases, with 14 bases between them. The CDR3 spells CASSDGAGGADTQYF. CDR3 DNA sequence: TGTGCCAGCAGTGACGGGGCAGGGGGGGCAGATACGCAGTATTTT.